This T cell receptor beta chain was identified during a study of beta chain features in type 1 diabetes. Notes on the study in general: Across all four CD4+ subsets, people with type 1 diabetes showed modestly shorter TCRB CDR3s.

Trimming removed 4 bases at V and 2 bases at J, with 15 bases between. There are 15 residues in the CDR3. From germline, CDR1 is SGDLS and CDR2 YYNGEE. Turning to this clone: Its antigen is as yet unknown.

What was sequenced were expressed TCRB transcripts, since all of the isolated RNA had been reverse transcribed. Data came from immunoSEQ multiplex PCR; TCRdb stores just in-frame clones and leaves some out. The sample carries some 240,000 clones, about a sixth recorded once. The rearrangement joins TRBV9 to TRBJ2-5, with D perhaps being TRBD1 or TRBD2 (5 bases each). The origin of this receptor is a man aged 25 to 40 with type 1 diabetes. Sequenced material: naive CD4+ T cells from blood. CDR3 sequence (DNA): TGTGCCAGCAGCCCCCGACCGGGGCCTCAAGAGACCCAGTACTTC. It translates to CASSPRPGPQETQYF.